In its sample, the clone carrying this T cell receptor (beta chain) was seen a few times. Its antigen remains unidentified. This specimen belongs to a study of identical twins. Study outcomes and limitations: Analyses of zero insertions could, in part, be confounded by invariant MAIT and iNKT cells. For cord blood, abundant beta clonotypes had fewer insertions, unlike memory repertoires, which showed none.

V lost 2 bases and J lost 4, with 12 bases in between. The CDR3 sequence is 14 residues long. Per germline, CDR1 DFQATT and CDR2 SNEGSKA (reference sequence). TCRdb recomputed calls from the 5' RACE reads with MiXCR, one row per CDR3 protein. This table holds around 530,000 distinct CDR3 sequences, nearly 15% found once. The same specimen was also included in a second study, on yellow fever vaccine responses in identical twins. That work states: Twins showed a vaccine T cell response that reportedly seemed partly convergent, partly personalized.

The chain joins TRBV20-1 to TRBJ1-3; the D is unclear. This sequence originates from a woman aged 18-35 years in good health. Input material: CD4+ T cells sorted from blood. The CDR3 nucleotides are TGCAGTGCTAGATTGTCGACTTTCGGAAACACCATATATTTT. It codes for CSARLSTFGNTIYF.